The 32 T cell receptor beta chains below were found in one sample sequenced in a study of blood T cell repertoires in COVID-19. Sequencing used immunoSEQ multiplex PCR; TCRdb keeps in-frame clones, though not all of them. The data show around 260,000 clones, around 85% seen once. Input material: peripheral blood. These receptors originate from a human donor with COVID-19, enrolled during active disease. The donor label of this sample is uncertain.

With regard to this clone: One end of the junction is discordant with germline, which a read error may explain. This sequence joins TRBV3-1 (or the pseudogene TRBV3-2) and TRBJ1-3; D unclear. From germline, CDR1 is LGHDT and CDR2 YNNKEL (reference sequence). The CDR3 length is 15 residues. The DNA for the CDR3 is TGTGCCAGCAGCCAGATTAAACTCTCTGAAAACACCATATATTTT. Encoded protein: CASSQIKLSENTIYF.

This chain's CDR3 is CASLRLNTEAFF. CDR3 bases: TGTGCCAGCCTTCGGTTGAACACTGAAGCTTTCTTT. V usage is TRBV28 and J usage is TRBJ1-1; D is unclear. CDR1 and CDR2 (germline): MDHEN, SYDVKM. The V and J ends lost 8 bases and 0 bases respectively, with 7 bases between them. The CDR3 has 12 amino acids.

CDR3 region: CASSHRGTYEQYF. DNA of the CDR3: TGTGCCAGCAGTCATCGGGGGACCTACGAGCAGTACTTC. The chain employs TRBV27 and TRBJ2-7, with TRBD2 as a possible D gene (6 bases). This CDR3 comprises 13 residues. Trimming took off 5 bases at V and 2 bases at J, with 10 bases between the two ends. Germline values: CDR1 MNHEY, CDR2 SMNVEV (reference sequence).

This chain uses TRBV7-2 with TRBJ2-7; 10 bases fit TRBD2. CDR1 is SGHTA and CDR2 is FQGNSA in the germline V gene. The CDR3 is made up of 15 amino acids. The trim removed 5 bases at V and 2 bases at J, leaving 6 bases unmatched. The CDR3 is CASSTSAGGPYEQYF. CDR3 in DNA: TGTGCCAGCAGCACCTCAGCGGGAGGGCCCTACGAGCAGTACTTC.

This sequence joins TRBV5-1 and TRBJ1-4; D perhaps matches TRBD1 (6 bases). The CDR3 covers 13 residues. Trimming pared 5 bases from V and 11 bases from J, leaving 16 bases between. CDR1 and CDR2 (germline): SGHRS, YFSETQ. The CDR3 loop reads CASSSTGSRKLFF. CDR3 in DNA: TGCGCCAGCAGTTCGACAGGTTCTAGGAAACTGTTTTTT.

The V gene is TRBV6-2 or TRBV6-3, the J gene TRBJ2-3; D gene unclear. Germline CDR1 reads MNHEY; CDR2 reads SVGEGT. The CDR3 runs to 14 residues. Trimming took 2 bases from V and 0 from J, leaving 6 bases between them. CDR3 nucleotides: TGTGCCAGCAGTTACGAGCTGAGCACAGATACGCAGTATTTT. It is translated as CASSYELSTDTQYF.

The V gene is TRBV6-6, the J gene TRBJ1-1, with D perhaps TRBD1 (5 bases). Trimming left V 4 bases short and J 4 bases short, with 16 bases between. Germline CDR1 is MNHNY and CDR2 is SVGAGI (reference sequence). The CDR3 runs 15 residues. The DNA for the CDR3 is TGTGCCAGCAGTTGGAGCAGGGAAGTGGTCACTGAAGCTTTCTTT. Its translation: CASSWSREVVTEAFF.

Note on this clone: The sample holds other DNA sequences that translate to the same CDR3. The chain has TRBV3-1 (or the pseudogene TRBV3-2) and TRBJ1-2; unclear D gene. The germline V gene has CDR1 LGHDT and CDR2 YNNKEL (reference sequence). The length of the CDR3 is 13 residues. Trimming pared 3 bases from V and 2 bases from J, leaving 7 bases between. The CDR3 is CASSQPANYGYTF. In DNA form, the CDR3 reads TGTGCCAGCAGCCAGCCAGCGAACTATGGCTACACCTTC.

This chain joins TRBV30 and TRBJ2-1; 10 bases are a match to TRBD1. V lost 6 bases to trimming and J lost 7 bases; unmatched junction nucleotides: 9. Germline CDR1 GTSNPN, CDR2 SVGIG (reference sequence). The length of the CDR3 is 14 residues. CDR3 region: CACFQGTGVNEQFF. Written as DNA, the CDR3 is TGTGCCTGTTTCCAAGGGACAGGGGTTAATGAGCAGTTCTTC. Variable domain in full (rest from reference TRBV30 and TRBJ2-1): SQTIHQWPATLVQPVGSPLSLECTVEGTSNPNLYWYRQAAGRGLQLLFYSVGIGQISSEVPQNLSASRPQDRQFILSSKKLLLSDSGFYLCACFQGTGVNEQFFGPGTRLTVL.

The chain recombines TRBV24-1 with TRBJ1-5, with 7 bases matching TRBD1. Trimming took 3 bases from V and 6 from J; bases not matched to a gene: 1. This CDR3 region has 13 residues. The germline gives CDR1 KGHDR, CDR2 SFDVKD. The CDR3 spells CATSDPGGQPQHF. In nucleotides, the CDR3 is TGTGCCACCAGTGATCCAGGGGGTCAGCCCCAGCATTTT.

This chain uses TRBV7-8 with TRBJ1-5, with D possibly being TRBD1 (5 bases). Trimming took 2 bases from V and 0 from J, leaving 14 bases between them. The CDR3 loop spans 17 amino acids. Per the germline V gene, CDR1 is SGHVS and CDR2 is FQNEAQ. CDR3 coding DNA: TGTGCCAGCAGCTTACTGGCAGGGCTGACTAGCAATCAGCCCCAGCATTTT. Translating gives CASSLLAGLTSNQPQHF.

The chain recombines TRBV28 with TRBJ1-6, with D tentatively TRBD1 (6 bases). V dropped 6 bases and J dropped 4 bases, with 16 bases sitting between them. CDR1 and CDR2 (germline): MDHEN, SYDVKM. The CDR3 has 16 residues. In DNA, the CDR3 is TGTGCCAGCAGCCTCCCGCTAACAGGGTATAATTCACCCCTCCACTTT. Its protein is CASSLPLTGYNSPLHF.

The chain has TRBV28 and TRBJ2-7; D may be TRBD2 (5 bases). CDR3 size: 15 residues. The germline CDR1 and CDR2 sequences are MDHEN and SYDVKM. V lost 6 bases, J lost 0 bases, and 15 bases lay in between. The DNA of the CDR3 is TGTGCCAGCAGCCTGGAGGCAGGAGACTCCTACGAGCAGTACTTC. Its translation: CASSLEAGDSYEQYF.

The sample holds one count of this clone. This chain uses TRBV9 with TRBJ1-2, with 9 bases that match TRBD1. The junction had 9 bases not matched to a gene; V was cut back by 1 base and J by 8 bases. From germline, CDR1 is SGDLS and CDR2 YYNGEE. CDR3 length equals 15 residues. The CDR3 loop reads CASSVPGQGTLGYTF. CDR3 sequence (DNA): TGTGCCAGCAGCGTACCGGGACAGGGTACTCTCGGCTACACCTTC.

The CDR3 DNA is TGTGCCAGCAGCCAATCGAGCGGGAGATGGAACACCGGGGAGCTGTTTTTT. Its translation is CASSQSSGRWNTGELFF. The rearrangement uses TRBV3-1 (or the pseudogene TRBV3-2) and TRBJ2-2; 8 bases are a match to TRBD2. CDR1 and CDR2 (germline): LGHDT, YNNKEL (reference sequence). The CDR3 is made up of 17 amino acids. The V and J ends lost 2 bases and 1 base, in that order; junction bases with no gene match: 6.

This chain uses TRBV27 with TRBJ1-2, with D unresolved. This CDR3 spans 20 amino acids. CDR1 is MNHEY, CDR2 SMNVEV, per germline (reference sequence). The V and J ends lost 3 bases and 0 bases respectively, with 26 bases between them. Here the CDR3 DNA reads TGTGCCAGCAGTTTTTTGTTTGAGTTCCCGGGGAGAGCTACTAACTATGGCTACACCTTC. Amino acids: CASSFLFEFPGRATNYGYTF.

The genes are TRBV21-1 and TRBJ1-1. TRBV21-1 is classified as a pseudogene. The CDR3 is 11 residues long. The CDR3 coding sequence is TGTGCCAGCAGCAAGGAGGTAGCTGCTTTCTTT. Protein: CASSKEVAAFF.

The V gene is TRBV6-4, the J gene TRBJ2-1, with D possibly TRBD1 on 7 matching bases. The ends were cut back, 0 bases at V and 7 bases at J, with 10 bases in the middle. The CDR3 spans 14 residues. Germline V gene lookup returns CDR1 MRHNA and CDR2 SNTAGT. CDR3 loop: CASSDSPGGNEQFF. CDR3 nucleotides: TGTGCCAGCAGTGACTCCCCAGGGGGGAATGAGCAGTTCTTC.

This clone was observed once. The rearrangement uses TRBV5-6 and TRBJ1-4, with D uncertain. Germline V gene data show CDR1 as SGHDT and CDR2 as YYEEEE. V was clipped by 4 bases and J by 8 bases, with 9 bases between them. The CDR3 consists of 12 residues. The CDR3 DNA reads TGTGCCAGCAGCCTCGGCGGGGAAAAACTGTTTTTT. Translating gives CASSLGGEKLFF.

CDR3 amino acids: CASSPRGRGEQYF. For the CDR3, the DNA is TGTGCCAGCAGCCCCAGGGGGCGCGGGGAGCAGTACTTC. The chain uses TRBV28 and TRBJ2-7; 8 nucleotides align to TRBD1. With V trimmed by 6 bases and J by 7 bases, 8 bases remained unmatched. CDR1 and CDR2 (germline): MDHEN, SYDVKM. This CDR3 spans 13 amino acids.

V is TRBV7-8 and J is TRBJ2-3, with D maybe TRBD1 (6 bases). The CDR3 has 16 amino acids. Trimming cost V 1 base and J 2 bases, with 13 bases left between them. Germline values: CDR1 SGHVS, CDR2 FQNEAQ. The CDR3 DNA is TGTGCCAGCAGCTTAGTCACAGGGTGGGACACAGATACGCAGTATTTT. It yields the protein CASSLVTGWDTDTQYF.

The chain is built from TRBV28 and TRBJ1-5; 8 bases map to TRBD1. Per the germline V gene, CDR1 is MDHEN and CDR2 is SYDVKM. The CDR3 contains 15 residues. V lost 4 bases, J lost 6 bases, and 8 bases stayed unmatched. This CDR3 is CASSSSDREGQPQHF. DNA for the CDR3: TGTGCCAGCAGTTCCTCGGACAGGGAGGGTCAGCCCCAGCATTTT. Full variable domain (missing parts from reference TRBV28 and TRBJ1-5): DVKVTQSSRYLVKRTGEKVFLECVQDMDHENMFWYRQDPGLGLRLIYFSYDVKMKEKGDIPEGYSVSREKKERFSLILESASTNQTSMYLCASSSSDREGQPQHFGDGTRLSIL.

The chain recombines TRBV12-3 or TRBV12-4 with TRBJ1-3, with a tentative D call TRBD1 (5 bases). Trimming cost V 4 bases and J 7 bases, with 11 bases left between them. This CDR3 is built from 13 residues. The CDR3 bases are TGTGCCAGCAGTTCAGGGCCCCGGAACACCATATATTTT. It translates to CASSSGPRNTIYF.

V usage is TRBV12-3 or TRBV12-4 and J usage is TRBJ2-1, with D unresolved. The CDR3 totals 13 residues. V was cut by 5 bases and J by 3 bases, with 8 bases left in between. CDR3 residues: CASSGGFYNEQFF. CDR3 DNA: TGTGCCAGCAGTGGTGGCTTCTACAATGAGCAGTTCTTC.

The genes are TRBV9 and TRBJ1-2, with a weak D call TRBD1 (6 bases). The CDR3 sequence is 14 residues long. Germline CDR1 SGDLS, CDR2 YYNGEE. V was pared by 3 bases and J by 7 bases, with 16 bases between. The CDR3, as DNA: TGTGCCAGCAGCGACAGGGCCATGACGGCTGGCTACACCTTC. Translation: CASSDRAMTAGYTF.

The genes are TRBV19 and TRBJ1-5; TRBD1 matches at 7 bases. Unmatched junction bases numbered 7, after V lost 11 bases and J lost 3 bases. The CDR3 contains 13 residues. The germline gives CDR1 LNHDA, CDR2 SQIVND (reference sequence). The DNA for the CDR3 is TGTGCCTCCCGGGGACAGAACAATCAGCCCCAGCATTTT. It is translated as CASRGQNNQPQHF. The full variable domain, with the rest looked up from reference TRBV19 and TRBJ1-5, is DGGITQSPKYLFRKEGQNVTLSCEQNLNHDAMYWYRQDPGQGLRLIYYSQIVNDFQKGDIAEGYSVSREKKESFPLTVTSAQKNPTAFYLCASRGQNNQPQHFGDGTRLSIL.

In this sample, this clone turned up once. The J gene is TRBJ1-1, the V gene TRBV13; D ambiguous. The length of the CDR3 is 16 residues. V dropped 3 bases and J dropped 6 bases, with 20 bases sitting between them. CDR1 and CDR2 from the germline V gene are PRHDT and FYEKMQ (reference sequence). This CDR3 is CASSFSSDLSTAEAFF. The CDR3, as DNA: TGTGCCAGCAGCTTTAGCTCTGATCTGTCAACGGCTGAAGCTTTCTTT.

The rearrangement uses TRBV27 and TRBJ2-2; 14 bases align to TRBD2. After removal of 11 bases from V and 4 bases from J, the junction contained 15 bases not matched to a gene. Germline lookup yields CDR1 MNHEY and CDR2 SMNVEV (reference sequence). The CDR3 extends over 18 amino acids. The CDR3: CAGPGLAGEGGCTGELFF. The CDR3 DNA sequence: TGTGCCGGCCCGGGACTAGCGGGAGAAGGCGGATGCACCGGGGAGCTGTTTTTT.

CDR3 in amino acids: CASSRAMAGAGNTIYF. CDR3 sequence (DNA): TGCGCCAGCAGCCGTGCAATGGCAGGGGCTGGAAACACCATATATTTT. The chain combines TRBV4-1 with TRBJ1-3; possibly TRBD1 for D (6 bases). The germline gives CDR1 MGHRA, CDR2 YSYEKL. V was shortened by 4 bases and J by 2 bases, with 15 bases between the two germline ends. The CDR3 runs to 16 residues.

The chain employs TRBV29-1 and TRBJ1-2; 11 positions match TRBD1. J was trimmed by 14 bases and V by 6 bases; bases with no gene match: 14. The CDR3 spans 13 residues. Germline CDR1 is SQVTM and CDR2 is ANQGSEA. CDR3 DNA: TGCAGCGTGCAGACATTGGACAGGGGGCCTCCTACCTTC. It encodes CSVQTLDRGPPTF.

This chain connects TRBV28 to TRBJ1-6, with D perhaps TRBD1 (5 bases). Germline V lookup: CDR1 MDHEN, CDR2 SYDVKM. The CDR3 covers 16 residues. Between the trimmed V and J ends, which lost 10 bases and 6 bases, there was a span of 22 bases. The CDR3 DNA reads as TGTGCCATCCTCCCTTGGGGGGAGAAGGGTAATTCACCCCTCCACTTT. Translation gives CAILPWGEKGNSPLHF. The full variable domain, in which reference TRBV28 and TRBJ1-6 provide the parts outside the CDR3, is DVKVTQSSRYLVKRTGEKVFLECVQDMDHENMFWYRQDPGLGLRLIYFSYDVKMKEKGDIPEGYSVSREKKERFSLILESASTNQTSMYLCAILPWGEKGNSPLHFGNGTRLTVT.

The gene calls are TRBV7-9 and TRBJ2-1; D is perhaps TRBD2 (6 bases). V lost 3 bases and J 9 bases, leaving 15 bases between the germline ends. Per germline, CDR1 SEHNR and CDR2 FQNEAQ (reference sequence). The CDR3 length is 14 residues. CDR3 sequence: CASSFGGAVSEQFF. The DNA of the CDR3 is TGTGCCAGCAGCTTCGGGGGTGCCGTAAGTGAGCAGTTCTTC.